The 9 T cell receptor beta chains below come from one sample, sequenced in a study of blood T cells in healthy people across ages. Next came a second PCR, run for about 7 to 12 cycles, which used a sample-barcoded 5' primer along with a J-beta primer mix. MiXCR, run by TCRdb on the 5' RACE reads, gives a single entry per CDR3 protein. The sample includes about 1.6 million distinct CDR3 sequences, roughly 30% of them seen just once. Source material: blood. All receptors come from a woman in her twenties or thirties in good health.

The CDR3 coding sequence is TGTGCCACCAGCAGAGATCGTTTCGGGGCCAACGTCCTGACTTTC. It specifies CATSRDRFGANVLTF. The chain carries TRBV15 and TRBJ2-6; D unresolved. Germline loops: CDR1 LNHNV, CDR2 YYDKDF (reference sequence). Trimming took off 0 bases at V and 4 bases at J, with 7 bases between the two ends. This CDR3 is built from 15 residues.

This clonotype was counted many times. In nucleotides, the CDR3 is TGCAGTGCTAAGGACAGGGGGCTTTTCTCCTACGAGCAGTACTTC. This codes for CSAKDRGLFSYEQYF. The rearrangement uses TRBV20-1 and TRBJ2-7, with 11 bases fitting TRBD1. The CDR3 contains 15 residues. Per the germline V gene, CDR1 is DFQATT and CDR2 is SNEGSKA (reference sequence). Trimming took 4 bases from V and 0 from J; bases not matched to a gene: 5.

On this clonotype itself: Germline is not matched at one junction end, which may reflect a read error. The chain recombines TRBV27 with TRBJ2-1, with 11 nucleotides matching TRBD1. CDR1 MNHEY and CDR2 SMNVEV come from the germline V gene (reference sequence). The CDR3 contains 15 residues. The CDR3 DNA reads as TGTGCCCGCAGTCCGGACAGGGGGCGGGAGAATGAGCAGTTCTTC. It yields the protein CARSPDRGRENEQFF.

The chain recombines TRBV4-1 with TRBJ2-3; D ambiguous. The V end was cut by 0 bases, the J end by 3 bases, with 16 bases between. There are 17 residues in the CDR3. Looked up from germline, CDR1 is MGHRA and CDR2 is YSYEKL. The CDR3 region has the DNA TGCGCCAGCAGCCAAGAATTTGGAGACCAGTGGACAGATACGCAGTATTTT. It encodes CASSQEFGDQWTDTQYF.

The rearrangement joins TRBV20-1 to TRBJ1-5; 9 bases are shared with TRBD1. Unmatched junction bases numbered 4, after V lost 2 bases and J lost 5 bases. CDR3 size: 14 residues. Germline lookup yields CDR1 DFQATT and CDR2 SNEGSKA (reference sequence). The CDR3 is CSARPRQGDQPQHF. The CDR3 region has the DNA TGCAGTGCTAGACCTCGACAGGGGGATCAGCCCCAGCATTTT.

This chain's CDR3 is CASSVTTGFNTEAFF. CDR3 nucleotide sequence: TGTGCCAGCAGCGTCACGACAGGGTTCAACACTGAAGCTTTCTTT. The chain joins TRBV7-8 to TRBJ1-1; the match to TRBD1 covers 7 bases. This CDR3 has 15 amino acids. Germline assignment: CDR1 SGHVS and CDR2 FQNEAQ. V lost 5 bases to trimming and J lost 2 bases; unmatched junction nucleotides: 8.

V and J are TRBV9 and TRBJ2-3; D is uncertain. The germline CDR1 and CDR2 sequences are SGDLS and YYNGEE. The CDR3 consists of 15 residues. V was clipped by 0 bases and J by 2 bases, with 10 bases between them. This CDR3 is CASSVGEWVTDTQYF. In nucleotides, the CDR3 is TGTGCCAGCAGCGTAGGTGAATGGGTCACAGATACGCAGTATTTT.

V and J are TRBV29-1 and TRBJ1-5; TRBD1 might be the D (5 bases). Germline V gene sequence: CDR1 SQVTM, CDR2 ANQGSEA. The germline V and J ends were trimmed by 4 bases and 1 base, with 8 bases remaining between them. This CDR3 has 13 amino acids. Here the CDR3 reads CSVAGPSNQPQHF. The CDR3 DNA is TGCAGCGTTGCGGGACCGAGCAATCAGCCCCAGCATTTT.

This clonotype was counted only a few times. The chain uses TRBV29-1 and TRBJ2-2; the match to TRBD1 covers 7 bases. V trimming: 7 bases; J trimming: 0 bases; junction bases outside the gene matches: 11. The CDR3 spans 16 residues. Looked up from germline, CDR1 is SQVTM and CDR2 is ANQGSEA. CDR3 sequence (DNA): TGCAGCGCCCGCAAACAGGGGACAACGAACACCGGGGAGCTGTTTTTT. Amino acid sequence: CSARKQGTTNTGELFF.